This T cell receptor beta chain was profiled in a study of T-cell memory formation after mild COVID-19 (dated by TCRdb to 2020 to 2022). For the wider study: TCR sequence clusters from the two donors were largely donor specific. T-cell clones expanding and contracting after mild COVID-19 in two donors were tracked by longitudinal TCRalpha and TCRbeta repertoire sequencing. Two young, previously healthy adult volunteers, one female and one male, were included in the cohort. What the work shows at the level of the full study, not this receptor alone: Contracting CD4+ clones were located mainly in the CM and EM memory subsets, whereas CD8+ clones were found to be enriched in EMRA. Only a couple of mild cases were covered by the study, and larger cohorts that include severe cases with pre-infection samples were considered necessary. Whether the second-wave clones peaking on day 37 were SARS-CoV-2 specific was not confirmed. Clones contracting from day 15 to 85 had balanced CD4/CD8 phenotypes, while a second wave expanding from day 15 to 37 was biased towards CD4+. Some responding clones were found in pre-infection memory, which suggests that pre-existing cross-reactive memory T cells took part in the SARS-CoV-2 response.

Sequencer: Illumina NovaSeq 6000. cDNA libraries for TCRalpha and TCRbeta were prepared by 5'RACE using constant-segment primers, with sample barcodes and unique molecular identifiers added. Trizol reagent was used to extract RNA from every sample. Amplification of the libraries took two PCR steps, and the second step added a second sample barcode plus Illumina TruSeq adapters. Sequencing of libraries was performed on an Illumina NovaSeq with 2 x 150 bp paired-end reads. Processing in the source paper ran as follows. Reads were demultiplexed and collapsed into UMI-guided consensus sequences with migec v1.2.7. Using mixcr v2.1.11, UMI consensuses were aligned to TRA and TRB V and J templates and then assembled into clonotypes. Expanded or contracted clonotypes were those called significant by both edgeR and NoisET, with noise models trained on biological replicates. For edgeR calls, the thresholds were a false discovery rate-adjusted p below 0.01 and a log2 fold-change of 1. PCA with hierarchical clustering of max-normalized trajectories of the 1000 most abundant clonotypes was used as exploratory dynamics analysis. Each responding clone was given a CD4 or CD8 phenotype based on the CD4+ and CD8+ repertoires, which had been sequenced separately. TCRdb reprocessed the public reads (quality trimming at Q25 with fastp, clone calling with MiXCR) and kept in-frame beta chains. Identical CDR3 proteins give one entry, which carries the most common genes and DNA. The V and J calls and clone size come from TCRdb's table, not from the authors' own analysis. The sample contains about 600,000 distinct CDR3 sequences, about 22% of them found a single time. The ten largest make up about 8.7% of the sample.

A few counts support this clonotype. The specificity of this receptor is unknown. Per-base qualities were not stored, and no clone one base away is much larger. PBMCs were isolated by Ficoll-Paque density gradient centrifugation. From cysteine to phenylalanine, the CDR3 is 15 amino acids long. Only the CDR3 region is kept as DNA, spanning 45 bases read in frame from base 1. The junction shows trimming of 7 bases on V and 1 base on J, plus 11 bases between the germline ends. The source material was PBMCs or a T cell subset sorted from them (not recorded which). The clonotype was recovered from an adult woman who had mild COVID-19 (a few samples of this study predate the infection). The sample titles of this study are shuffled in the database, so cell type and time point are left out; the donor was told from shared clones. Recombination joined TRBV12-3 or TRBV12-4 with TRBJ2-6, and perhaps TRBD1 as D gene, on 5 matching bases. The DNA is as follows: TGTGCCAGCACCTTGGGGCTGTCTGGGGCCAACGTCCTGACTTTC. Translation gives CASTLGLSGANVLTF.